Listed here are 7 T cell receptor beta chains from one sample, sequenced in a study of cytomegalovirus exposure and HLA in healthy donors. Primers: 60 Vbeta forward and 13 Jbeta reverse. Produced via immunoSEQ multiplex PCR; TCRdb's table is partial and in-frame only. This table holds some 90,000 clones, roughly 80% found once. The sequenced sample consisted of PBMCs. The source is a man in his forties or fifties in good health and CMV-seronegative.

The CDR3 bases are TGCAGCGTTTTCGGGACAGGGGTCCACGAGCAGTACTTC. Protein product: CSVFGTGVHEQYF. The V gene is TRBV29-1, the J gene TRBJ2-5; the match to TRBD1 covers 10 bases. The DNA end favors TRBJ2-7, so the J call may be wrong. From germline, CDR1 is SQVTM and CDR2 ANQGSEA. CDR3 size: 13 residues.

The J gene is TRBJ2-7, the V gene TRBV6-1; 9 bases map to TRBD1. Germline V lookup: CDR1 MNHNS, CDR2 SASEGT. CDR3 length equals 17 residues. The ends lost 4 bases at V and 3 bases at J; junction bases unmatched: 13. CDR3 nucleotide sequence: TGTGCCAGCAGTGGCAACCGGGACAGGGTCTTAATCTACGAGCAGTACTTC. This codes for CASSGNRDRVLIYEQYF.

This rearrangement joins TRBV30 to TRBJ1-2, with D possibly TRBD1 on 6 matching bases. CDR1 is GTSNPN and CDR2 is SVGIG in the germline V gene (reference sequence). V lost 0 bases to trimming and J lost 5 bases, with 13 bases between them. The CDR3 consists of 14 residues. CDR3 region: CAWSVRAQGYGYTF. Written as DNA, the CDR3 is TGTGCCTGGAGTGTTCGGGCACAGGGATATGGCTACACCTTC.

This clone appeared once. The chain has TRBV5-6 and TRBJ2-5, with 9 bases matching TRBD1. CDR3 size: 15 residues. V dropped 0 bases and J dropped 2; count of bases not matched to a gene: 2. CDR1 is SGHDT and CDR2 is YYEEEE in the germline V gene. In DNA form, the CDR3 reads TGTGCCAGCAGCTTGGAGACAGGGGGTCAAGAGACCCAGTACTTC. Its protein is CASSLETGGQETQYF.

V is TRBV7-2 and J is TRBJ2-1; D might be TRBD1 (6 bases). There are 15 residues in the CDR3. With 2 bases removed from V and 3 bases from J, the gap between germline ends came to 11 bases. In germline, CDR1 is SGHTA, CDR2 FQGNSA. The CDR3 nucleotides are TGTGCCAGCAGCTTAAGGGGGTTGGTCTACAATGAGCAGTTCTTC. Its translation is CASSLRGLVYNEQFF.

The rearrangement joins TRBV19 to TRBJ1-6; D is possibly TRBD1 (5 bases). Germline values: CDR1 LNHDA, CDR2 SQIVND (reference sequence). The V end was cut by 2 bases, the J end by 14 bases, with 13 bases between. The CDR3 loop spans 13 amino acids. CDR3 loop: CASSISQGTSLHF. Written as DNA, the CDR3 is TGTGCCAGTAGTATATCCCAGGGAACGTCCCTCCACTTT. The variable domain in full, completed from reference TRBV19 and TRBJ1-6, reads DGGITQSPKYLFRKEGQNVTLSCEQNLNHDAMYWYRQDPGQGLRLIYYSQIVNDFQKGDIAEGYSVSREKKESFPLTVTSAQKNPTAFYLCASSISQGTSLHFGNGTRLTVT.

V is TRBV11-2 and J is TRBJ2-2, with a weak D call TRBD2 (6 bases). The V end lost 1 base, the J end lost 5 bases, and 11 bases lay between the germline ends. CDR1 and CDR2 (germline): SGHAT, FQNNGV. CDR3 size: 15 residues. CDR3 loop: CASSLAGTWTGELFF. The CDR3 bases are TGTGCCAGCAGCTTAGCAGGGACTTGGACCGGGGAGCTGTTTTTT.